This T cell receptor (beta chain) was sequenced in a study of blood T cell repertoires in COVID-19. Across the study: Material from acute and convalescent COVID-19 was sourced from the United States, Italy and Spain. From T cells, B-cell-depleted T cells, or PBMCs came the material, which was cDNA or gDNA.

Under the authors' procedure: Reference gene primers were amplified, and this amplification served to estimate nucleated cell counts. Method: immunoSEQ multiplex PCR; TCRdb's copy keeps in-frame clones and lacks some. That table gives V, J and clone size, and the DNA gave D and trimming. The sample records 250,000 to 350,000 clones, roughly 87% being singletons. Trimming removed 7 bases at V and 4 bases at J, with 16 bases between. This CDR3 is built from 14 residues. CDR1 SQVTM and CDR2 ANQGSEA come from the germline V gene. The TCR comes from a woman in her forties or fifties who had recovered from COVID-19. The J gene is TRBJ1-4, the V gene TRBV29-1; possible D gene TRBD1, 6 bases. Sequenced input: peripheral blood. The CDR3 spells CSALGGGFNEKLFF. For the CDR3, the DNA is TGCAGCGCCCTAGGGGGTGGGTTTAATGAAAAACTGTTTTTT.